Each of the 17 T cell receptor beta chains below was sequenced from the same sample in a study of blood T cells in healthy people across ages. Using a J-beta primer mix together with a sample-barcoded 5' primer, a second PCR was run for 7 to 11 cycles. A single record per CDR3 protein comes from TCRdb applying MiXCR to the 5' RACE reads. This table has roughly 1,500,000 distinct CDR3 sequences, roughly 40% appearing once. Sequencing used blood. The receptors were gathered from a young woman in good health.

The chain combines TRBV6-5 with TRBJ2-7, with 10 nucleotides matching TRBD1. This CDR3 comprises 15 residues. Germline V gene data show CDR1 as MNHEY and CDR2 as SVGAGI. The V and J ends lost 5 bases and 6 bases, in that order; junction bases with no gene match: 10. The CDR3 bases are TGTGCCAGCAGTCCAGGGACAGGGGTGGTTGCCGAGCAGTACTTC. Its translation is CASSPGTGVVAEQYF.

This chain links TRBV29-1 with TRBJ1-1, with D possibly being TRBD1 (5 bases). This CDR3 is built from 13 residues. CDR1 is SQVTM, CDR2 ANQGSEA, per germline. V was clipped by 3 bases and J by 3 bases, with 11 bases between them. CDR3 nucleotides: TGCAGCGTTGAGAACTTCAGGGACACTGAAGCTTTCTTT. This translates into CSVENFRDTEAFF.

The V and J genes are TRBV6-1 and TRBJ2-3; no definite D call. Germline V gene lookup returns CDR1 MNHNS and CDR2 SASEGT. V was shortened by 6 bases and J by 5 bases, with 24 bases between the two germline ends. The CDR3 consists of 17 residues. CDR3 DNA sequence: TGTGCCAGCAGACCGGCGAGTTGGGCCTCAAACCAAGATACGCAGTATTTT. Its protein product is CASRPASWASNQDTQYF.

The chain recombines TRBV6-6 with TRBJ2-1; D tentatively fits TRBD1 or TRBD2 (7 bases each). V was clipped by 2 bases and J by 9 bases, with 14 bases between them. Germline values: CDR1 MNHNY, CDR2 SVGAGI (reference sequence). The CDR3 has 14 amino acids. CDR3 loop: CASSYLGGGGEQFF. The DNA for the CDR3 is TGTGCCAGCAGTTACCTAGGGGGCGGGGGTGAGCAGTTCTTC.

The chain uses TRBV20-1 and TRBJ2-5; D is possibly TRBD1 (6 bases). The CDR3 covers 13 residues. CDR1 and CDR2 (germline): DFQATT, SNEGSKA (reference sequence). The V gene lost 4 bases and the J gene lost 4 bases, with 13 bases spanning the gap. The chain's CDR3 is CSATDSLGETQYF. The CDR3 nucleotides are TGCAGTGCTACGGACAGTTTAGGAGAGACCCAGTACTTC.

Only a few counts were recorded for this clonotype. The chain employs TRBV20-1 and TRBJ2-4; D is undetermined. The CDR3 is made up of 10 amino acids. Germline loops: CDR1 DFQATT, CDR2 SNEGSKA (reference sequence). V was trimmed by 4 bases and J by 7 bases, leaving 5 bases between them. CDR3: CSAKRNIQYF. For the CDR3, the DNA is TGCAGTGCTAAAAGGAACATTCAGTACTTC.

About this clonotype itself: Just one base apart from a much larger clone, this may be a read error. CDR3 sequence (DNA): TGTGCCAGCAGGAAGACAGGGGAAGGGACCCAGTACTTC. Residues: CASRKTGEGTQYF. The rearrangement links TRBV12-3 or TRBV12-4 to TRBJ2-5; TRBD1 matches 8 bases. The CDR3 totals 13 residues. The J segment lost 7 bases and the V segment lost 6 bases, leaving 7 bases of the junction unmatched.

In DNA form, the CDR3 reads TGTGCTAGTGGTTTGGTCCCCGGTCTAAGGGACAGCACTGAAGCTTTCTTT. It yields the protein CASGLVPGLRDSTEAFF. V usage is TRBV12-5 and J usage is TRBJ1-1; TRBD1 aligns across 7 bases. In germline, CDR1 is LGHNT, CDR2 FRNRAP. CDR3 size: 17 residues. Trimming cost V 0 bases and J 4 bases; bases outside gene matches: 11.

The gene calls are TRBV12-5 and TRBJ2-1; 15 nucleotides line up with TRBD2. This CDR3 spans 19 amino acids. The V gene end was trimmed by 9 bases and the J gene end by 0 bases; junction bases not matched to a gene: 12. Looked up from germline, CDR1 is LGHNT and CDR2 is FRNRAP. CDR3 bases: TGTGCTAGATTCCCATGGACTAGCGGGAGGGGGGGCTCCTACAATGAGCAGTTCTTC. Translation gives CARFPWTSGRGGSYNEQFF. The whole variable domain, filled in from reference TRBV12-5 and TRBJ2-1, reads DARVTQTPRHKVTEMGQEVTMRCQPILGHNTVFWYRQTMMQGLELLAYFRNRAPLDDSGMPKDRFSAEMPDATLATLKIQPSEPRDSAVYFCARFPWTSGRGGSYNEQFFGPGTRLTVL.

This clonotype has a handful of counts. This rearrangement joins TRBV20-1 to TRBJ2-4; D remains ambiguous. The CDR3 consists of 15 residues. The V and J ends lost 0 bases and 0 bases respectively, with 9 bases between them. Per germline, CDR1 DFQATT and CDR2 SNEGSKA (reference sequence). CDR3 coding DNA: TGCAGTGCTAGAGATATAGGTATAGCCAAAAACATTCAGTACTTC. This gives the protein CSARDIGIAKNIQYF.

In this sample, this clonotype turned up a few times. This chain connects TRBV6-1 to TRBJ2-1, with 8 bases lining up with TRBD2. CDR1 is MNHNS, CDR2 SASEGT, per germline. Trimming at V came to 6 bases and at J to 5 bases, leaving 15 bases not matched to a gene. The CDR3 contains 17 residues. For the CDR3, the DNA is TGTGCCAGCAGACGACCTCCGGGACTAGAACCAGACAATGAGCAGTTCTTC. Translation: CASRRPPGLEPDNEQFF.

The V gene is TRBV5-1, the J gene TRBJ2-1; D tentatively reads TRBD1 or TRBD2 (5 bases each). Looked up from germline, CDR1 is SGHRS and CDR2 is YFSETQ. The V end was cut by 1 base, the J end by 4 bases, with 9 bases between. The CDR3 loop spans 14 amino acids. CDR3: CASSLSEGYNEQFF. The CDR3 DNA is TGCGCCAGCAGCTTGAGCGAGGGGTACAATGAGCAGTTCTTC. Complete variable domain (other parts from reference TRBV5-1 and TRBJ2-1): KAGVTQTPRYLIKTRGQQVTLSCSPISGHRSVSWYQQTPGQGLQFLFEYFSETQRNKGNFPGRFSGRQFSNSRSEMNVSTLELGDSALYLCASSLSEGYNEQFFGPGTRLTVL.

This chain uses TRBV6-5 with TRBJ2-4; TRBD1 matches 8 bases. V gave up 5 bases and J gave up 13 bases; unmatched junction bases: 16. The germline V gene has CDR1 MNHEY and CDR2 SVGAGI. The CDR3 runs 15 residues. The CDR3 region is CASSQQPDRARKQYF. CDR3 in DNA: TGTGCCAGCAGTCAACAACCGGACAGGGCGAGAAAGCAGTACTTC.

This clonotype has just a few counts. This chain connects TRBV29-1 to TRBJ2-1; D might be TRBD1 (5 bases). Germline V gene sequence: CDR1 SQVTM, CDR2 ANQGSEA. The CDR3 totals 14 residues. V was trimmed by 3 bases and J by 3 bases, leaving 12 bases between them. In DNA form, the CDR3 reads TGCAGCGTTGAGCCAGGGCCCTTCTACAATGAGCAGTTCTTC. Protein product: CSVEPGPFYNEQFF.

This clonotype was counted between two and nine times. CDR3 bases: TGTGCCAGCAGTTTCGTGCGGACAGGGGTCAACGAGCAGTACTTC. It is translated as CASSFVRTGVNEQYF. The chain links TRBV28 to TRBJ2-7; TRBD1 agrees at 9 bases. With 3 bases clipped from V and 5 bases from J, the junction kept 8 bases outside the gene matches. This CDR3 is built from 15 residues. The V gene's germline CDR1 is MDHEN and CDR2 SYDVKM.

The genes are TRBV20-1 and TRBJ2-5, with 11 nucleotides matching TRBD2. Matching the DNA end better, TRBJ2-7 makes the J call doubtful. This CDR3 region has 15 residues. Looked up from germline, CDR1 is DFQATT and CDR2 is SNEGSKA (reference sequence). The CDR3 bases are TGCAGTGCTAGTGTACTAGCGGGAGTATGGTACGAGCAGTACTTC. It specifies CSASVLAGVWYEQYF.

This clonotype has a single count. V is TRBV15 and J is TRBJ1-2; the D gene is possibly TRBD1 (6 bases). The CDR3 consists of 15 residues. V gave up 0 bases and J gave up 8 bases, with 16 bases separating them. CDR1 LNHNV and CDR2 YYDKDF come from the germline V gene (reference sequence). This chain's CDR3 is CATSRDRDTERGYTF. For the CDR3, the DNA is TGTGCCACCAGCAGAGATAGGGACACAGAGCGAGGCTACACCTTC.